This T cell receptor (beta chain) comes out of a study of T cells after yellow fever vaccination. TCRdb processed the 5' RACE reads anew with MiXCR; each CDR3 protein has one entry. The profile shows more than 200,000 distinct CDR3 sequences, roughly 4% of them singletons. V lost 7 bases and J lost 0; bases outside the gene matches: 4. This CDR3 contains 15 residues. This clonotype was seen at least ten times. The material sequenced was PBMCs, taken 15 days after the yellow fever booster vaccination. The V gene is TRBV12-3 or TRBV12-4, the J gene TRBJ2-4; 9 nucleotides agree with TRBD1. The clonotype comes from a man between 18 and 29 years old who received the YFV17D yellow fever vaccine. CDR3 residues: CASTGDRVAKNIQYF. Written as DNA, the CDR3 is TGTGCCAGCACTGGGGACAGGGTAGCCAAAAACATTCAGTACTTC.